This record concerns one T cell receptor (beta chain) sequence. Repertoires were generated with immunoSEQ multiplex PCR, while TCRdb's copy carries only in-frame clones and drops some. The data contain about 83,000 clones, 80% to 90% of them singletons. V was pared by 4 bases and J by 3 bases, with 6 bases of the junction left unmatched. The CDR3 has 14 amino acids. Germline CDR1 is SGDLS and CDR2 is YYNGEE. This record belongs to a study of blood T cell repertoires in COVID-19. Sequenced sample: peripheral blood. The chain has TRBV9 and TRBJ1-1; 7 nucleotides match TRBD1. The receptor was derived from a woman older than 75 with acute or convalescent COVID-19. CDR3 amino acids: CASSIMTGYTEAFF. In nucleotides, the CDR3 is TGTGCCAGCAGCATAATGACAGGGTACACTGAAGCTTTCTTT. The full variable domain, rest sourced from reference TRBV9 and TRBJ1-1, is DSGVTQTPKHLITATGQRVTLRCSPRSGDLSVYWYQQSLDQGLQFLIQYYNGEERAKGNILERFSAQQFPDLHSELNLSSLELGDSALYFCASSIMTGYTEAFFGQGTRLTVV.